Listed below are T cell receptor beta chains from one sample, sequenced in a study of identical twins. MiXCR was run by TCRdb on the 5' RACE reads, yielding one entry per CDR3 protein. The table has fewer than 450,000 distinct CDR3 sequences, roughly 10% seen once. Source material: naive T cells sorted from blood. The origin of the receptors is a woman between 45 and 60 years old in good health. Both conserved end residues are part of each CDR3. Each record gives: clone size, J gene, CDR3 length, D gene, V gene, CDR3 protein, CDR3 DNA. The D gene is left open where the match is weak. Clone size appears in some rows only: once, few, many, or a class for an expanded clone.

size: many
J: TRBJ2-3
length: 14
D: TRBD1
V: TRBV20-1
CDR3: CSARVQGATDTQYF
DNA: TGCAGTGCTAGAGTCCAGGGGGCTACCGATACGCAGTATTTT

size: .
J: TRBJ2-1
length: 15
D: .
V: TRBV18
CDR3: CASSPNRVERNEQFF
DNA: TGTGCCAGCTCACCAAACAGGGTCGAAAGGAATGAGCAGTTCTTC

size: .
J: TRBJ2-3
length: 16
D: TRBD2
V: TRBV13
CDR3: CASSLVALAGEDTQYF
DNA: TGTGCCAGCAGCTTAGTTGCGCTAGCGGGAGAAGATACGCAGTATTTT

size: .
J: TRBJ2-1
length: 15
D: .
V: TRBV20-1
CDR3: CSARSPSRVYNEQFF
DNA: TGCAGTGCGCGGTCCCCATCCAGGGTGTACAATGAGCAGTTCTTC

size: .
J: TRBJ2-3
length: 19
D: .
V: TRBV20-1
CDR3: CSALLITSSSPVGPDTQYF
DNA: TGCAGTGCTCTCCTAATTACTAGCAGCTCCCCAGTTGGACCAGATACGCAGTATTTT

size: many
J: TRBJ2-1
length: 18
D: TRBD2
V: TRBV5-1
CDR3: CASSPLVLAEPSYNEQFF
DNA: TGCGCCAGCAGCCCTCTAGTGCTAGCGGAGCCCTCCTACAATGAGCAGTTCTTC

size: many
J: TRBJ2-2
length: 14
D: TRBD1
V: TRBV7-2
CDR3: CASSTGQVAGELFF
DNA: TGTGCCAGCAGCACCGGACAGGTGGCCGGGGAGCTGTTTTTT

size: .
J: TRBJ2-2
length: 14
D: .
V: TRBV7-6
CDR3: CASSKDLSTGELFF
DNA: TGTGCCAGCAGCAAGGACCTGAGCACCGGGGAGCTGTTTTTT

size: many
J: TRBJ2-1
length: 16
D: TRBD1
V: TRBV27
CDR3: CASSFPRDRGNNEQFF
DNA: TGTGCCAGCAGTTTTCCCCGGGACAGGGGGAACAATGAGCAGTTCTTC

size: .
J: TRBJ2-1
length: 12
D: .
V: TRBV6-2/TRBV6-3
CDR3: CASSDRLAGEFF
DNA: TGTGCCAGCAGCGACCGACTAGCAGGGGAGTTCTTC

size: .
J: TRBJ2-3
length: 17
D: .
V: TRBV20-1
CDR3: CSARSSRADYSTDTQYF
DNA: TGCAGTGCTAGGTCGTCACGGGCGGACTATAGCACAGATACGCAGTATTTT

size: .
J: TRBJ2-4
length: 15
D: .
V: TRBV11-2
CDR3: CASSPGSIAKNIQYF
DNA: TGTGCCAGCAGCCCAGGGTCTATAGCCAAAAACATTCAGTACTTC

size: .
J: TRBJ2-1
length: 16
D: .
V: TRBV12-3/TRBV12-4
CDR3: CASSTWGQGSNNEQFF
DNA: TGTGCCAGCTCAACTTGGGGTCAGGGGAGTAACAATGAGCAGTTCTTC

size: .
J: TRBJ2-4
length: 16
D: .
V: TRBV5-1
CDR3: CASSRATGVAKNIQYF
DNA: TGCGCCAGCAGTAGAGCCACGGGAGTAGCCAAAAACATTCAGTACTTC

size: .
J: TRBJ2-1
length: 12
D: TRBD2
V: TRBV27
CDR3: CASGGSRYEQFF
DNA: TGTGCCAGCGGCGGGAGTCGGTATGAGCAGTTCTTC

size: .
J: TRBJ2-3
length: 14
D: TRBD2
V: TRBV11-2
CDR3: CASSRSSGSATQYF
DNA: TGTGCCAGCAGCCGCTCTAGCGGGAGTGCTACGCAGTATTTT

size: many
J: TRBJ2-1
length: 13
D: .
V: TRBV5-1
CDR3: CASRITAGNEQFF
DNA: TGCGCCAGCAGGATTACTGCAGGAAATGAGCAGTTCTTC

size: .
J: TRBJ1-1
length: 13
D: .
V: TRBV20-1
CDR3: CSASWGMNTEAFF
DNA: TGCAGTGCTAGTTGGGGCATGAACACTGAAGCTTTCTTT

size: many
J: TRBJ2-7
length: 13
D: .
V: TRBV12-3/TRBV12-4
CDR3: CASSLGPTYEQYF
DNA: TGTGCCAGCAGTTTGGGACCTACCTACGAGCAGTACTTC

size: few
J: TRBJ1-1
length: 15
D: .
V: TRBV7-6
CDR3: CASSFDLGVAREAFF
DNA: TGTGCCAGCAGCTTTGACCTTGGGGTAGCTCGCGAAGCTTTCTTT

size: .
J: TRBJ2-1
length: 14
D: .
V: TRBV12-3/TRBV12-4
CDR3: CASSLARVGDGGFF
DNA: TGTGCCAGCAGTTTAGCGCGGGTGGGGGACGGAGGCTTCTTC

size: .
J: TRBJ2-7
length: 13
D: .
V: TRBV20-1
CDR3: CSARTGFSYEQYF
DNA: TGCAGTGCTCGAACAGGGTTCTCCTACGAGCAGTACTTC

size: .
J: TRBJ2-7
length: 14
D: TRBD2
V: TRBV25-1
CDR3: CASRGLAGEFEQYF
DNA: TGTGCCAGCAGAGGACTAGCGGGAGAGTTCGAGCAGTACTTC

size: .
J: TRBJ2-5
length: 17
D: .
V: TRBV29-1
CDR3: CSVQTPWIANYQETQYF
DNA: TGCAGCGTTCAAACCCCGTGGATAGCGAATTACCAAGAGACCCAGTACTTC

size: few
J: TRBJ2-6
length: 16
D: TRBD1
V: TRBV24-1
CDR3: CATSDTGQSGANVLTF
DNA: TGTGCCACCAGTGACACGGGACAGTCTGGGGCCAACGTCCTGACTTTC

size: few
J: TRBJ2-7
length: 15
D: .
V: TRBV6-5
CDR3: CASSYEAGFLYEQYF
DNA: TGTGCCAGCAGTTATGAGGCGGGGTTTCTCTACGAGCAGTACTTC

size: many
J: TRBJ2-1
length: 13
D: TRBD2
V: TRBV29-1
CDR3: CSVGSGSGNEQFF
DNA: TGCAGCGTTGGTAGCGGGAGTGGAAATGAGCAGTTCTTC

size: .
J: TRBJ2-5
length: 13
D: TRBD1
V: TRBV6-5
CDR3: CASSSATGVTQYF
DNA: TGTGCCAGCAGTTCCGCAACAGGGGTAACCCAGTACTTC

size: many
J: TRBJ1-5
length: 16
D: .
V: TRBV5-6
CDR3: CASSSGAGRSNQPQHF
DNA: TGTGCCAGCAGTTCTGGAGCAGGCCGAAGCAATCAGCCCCAGCATTTT

size: few
J: TRBJ2-5
length: 16
D: .
V: TRBV5-5
CDR3: CASSLEAGTGQETQYF
DNA: TGTGCCAGCAGCTTGGAGGCGGGAACGGGGCAAGAGACCCAGTACTTC

size: many
J: TRBJ2-2
length: 15
D: TRBD2
V: TRBV5-6
CDR3: CASTTGTSLTGELFF
DNA: TGTGCCAGCACAACCGGGACTAGCCTCACCGGGGAGCTGTTTTTT

size: few
J: TRBJ1-6
length: 19
D: .
V: TRBV6-6
CDR3: CASSYRAGEGNSYNSPLHF
DNA: TGTGCCAGCAGTTATAGGGCGGGGGAGGGGAACTCCTATAATTCACCCCTCCACTTT

size: many
J: TRBJ2-2
length: 15
D: TRBD2
V: TRBV7-9
CDR3: CASSPLAGDTGELFF
DNA: TGTGCCAGCAGCCCCCTAGCGGGTGACACCGGGGAGCTGTTTTTT

size: few
J: TRBJ2-5
length: 17
D: .
V: TRBV12-3/TRBV12-4
CDR3: CASSHTRGVLTQETQYF
DNA: TGTGCCAGCAGCCACACAAGGGGCGTACTAACCCAAGAGACCCAGTACTTC

size: many
J: TRBJ2-2
length: 14
D: TRBD1
V: TRBV5-1
CDR3: CASRRTGNTGELFF
DNA: TGCGCCAGCAGACGGACAGGGAACACCGGGGAGCTGTTTTTT

size: .
J: TRBJ2-5
length: 14
D: .
V: TRBV12-3/TRBV12-4
CDR3: CASSVYGGSETQYF
DNA: TGTGCCAGCAGCGTCTACGGAGGGTCGGAGACCCAGTACTTC

size: few
J: TRBJ1-1
length: 16
D: TRBD1
V: TRBV10-3
CDR3: CAISERDRGRRTEAFF
DNA: TGTGCCATCAGTGAGAGGGACAGGGGGCGGCGTACTGAAGCTTTCTTT

size: .
J: TRBJ2-3
length: 14
D: .
V: TRBV7-2
CDR3: CASSLVGTSKTQYF
DNA: TGTGCCAGCAGCTTAGTTGGGACTTCGAAAACGCAGTATTTT